A selection of T cell receptor beta chains follows, all from one sample in a study of T cell responses to AZD1222 COVID-19 vaccine. Method: immunoSEQ multiplex PCR; TCRdb's copy keeps in-frame clones and lacks some. The profile shows 88,000 or so clones, around 90% of them singletons. The input for sequencing was peripheral blood, taken 28 days after the second AZD1222 dose. The receptor set was obtained from an adult who received the AZD1222 COVID-19 vaccine. CDR3s include the opening cysteine and the closing phenylalanine or tryptophan. Clone size is not always given. Where it is, it says once, few, many or a class for expanded clones.

size: .
V: TRBV19
J: TRBJ1-4
CDR3: CASNMGQNNEKLFF

size: .
V: TRBV3-1/TRBV3-2
J: TRBJ2-5
CDR3: CASSPYQGTATETQYF

size: .
V: TRBV7-6
J: TRBJ2-5
CDR3: CASSSRLAGELPPETQYF

size: once
V: TRBV2
J: TRBJ1-3
CDR3: CASSGQGNTIYF

size: few
V: TRBV18
J: TRBJ2-7
CDR3: CASSSVEGGYEQYF

size: .
V: TRBV29-1
J: TRBJ1-4
CDR3: CSVGTGQGAEKLFF

size: .
V: TRBV7-2
J: TRBJ1-4
CDR3: CASSLRKGPTNEKLFF

size: .
V: TRBV5-1
J: TRBJ1-5
CDR3: CASSEGTGGDRGPQHF

size: .
V: TRBV19
J: TRBJ2-5
CDR3: CASSGGVHQTQYF

size: few
V: TRBV13
J: TRBJ1-1
CDR3: CASSAGTGTPAFF

size: .
V: TRBV6-6
J: TRBJ2-1
CDR3: CASTGRNEQFF

size: once
V: TRBV5-1
J: TRBJ1-5
CDR3: CASRPGNQPQHF

size: .
V: TRBV5-4
J: TRBJ2-3
CDR3: CASSPRTSGTSDTQYF

size: .
V: TRBV7-9
J: TRBJ2-1
CDR3: CASVSGGASSSYNEQFF

size: .
V: TRBV27
J: TRBJ1-5
CDR3: CASRRDKEGNQPQHF

size: .
V: TRBV5-6
J: TRBJ2-3
CDR3: CASSLRTSGSTDTQYF

size: .
V: TRBV5-1
J: TRBJ1-1
CDR3: CASSVDGTEAFF

size: .
V: TRBV5-1
J: TRBJ1-1
CDR3: CASSLKVGGLMNTEAFF

size: once
V: TRBV5-4
J: TRBJ1-5
CDR3: CASSLSTNPPSQPQHF

size: .
V: TRBV4-1
J: TRBJ1-4
CDR3: CASSQALQGTTNEKLFF

size: .
V: TRBV20-1
J: TRBJ1-6
CDR3: CSASSGGAYNSPLHF

size: .
V: TRBV2
J: TRBJ2-6
CDR3: CASSESSGANVLTF

size: once
V: TRBV10-3
J: TRBJ1-5
CDR3: CAISSGPYSNQPQHF

size: .
V: TRBV6-5
J: TRBJ2-1
CDR3: CARPGSYNEQFF

size: .
V: TRBV29-1
J: TRBJ2-6
CDR3: CSVDLSSGANVLTF

size: .
V: TRBV9
J: TRBJ2-1
CDR3: CASSVAGQGGNEQFF

size: .
V: TRBV4-1
J: TRBJ1-5
CDR3: CASSPDRGNQPQHF

size: few
V: TRBV30
J: TRBJ1-1
CDR3: CAWRPADGTEAFF

size: .
V: TRBV14
J: TRBJ1-2
CDR3: CASSQDEGISYGYTF

size: .
V: TRBV6-5
J: TRBJ1-1
CDR3: CASSRFGQGYSEAFF

size: .
V: TRBV6-5
J: TRBJ2-1
CDR3: CASGRREQFF

size: once
V: TRBV7-8
J: TRBJ1-4
CDR3: CASSLGQGGEKLFF